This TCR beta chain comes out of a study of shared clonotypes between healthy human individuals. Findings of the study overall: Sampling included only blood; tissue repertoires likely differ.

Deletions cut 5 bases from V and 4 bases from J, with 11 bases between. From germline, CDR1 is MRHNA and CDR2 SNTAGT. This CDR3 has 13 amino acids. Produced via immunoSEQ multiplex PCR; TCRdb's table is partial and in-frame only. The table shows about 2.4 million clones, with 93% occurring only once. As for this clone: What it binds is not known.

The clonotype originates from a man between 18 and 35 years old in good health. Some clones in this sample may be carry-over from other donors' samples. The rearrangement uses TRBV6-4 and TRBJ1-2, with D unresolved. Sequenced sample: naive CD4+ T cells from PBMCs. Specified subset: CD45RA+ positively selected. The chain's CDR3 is CASSLDGSYGYTF. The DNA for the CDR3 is TGTGCCAGCAGTTTGGACGGCTCCTATGGCTACACCTTC.